The 31 T cell receptor beta chains reported below all come from one sample, sequenced in a study of response to subunit inactivated influenza vaccine. One entry per CDR3 protein, called by TCRdb with MiXCR from the RT-PCR reads. The sample records about 500,000 distinct CDR3 sequences, 16% being singletons. Sequences were derived from CD4+ T cells sorted from PBMCs, sampled roughly 24 months after vaccination. The receptors derive from a man between 50 and 75 years old who received an inactivated influenza vaccine.

This clonotype was seen a handful of times. This rearrangement joins TRBV11-2 to TRBJ2-5; 11 bases align to TRBD2. Germline CDR1 and CDR2: SGHAT and FQNNGV. Trimming at V came to 1 base and at J to 0 bases, leaving 7 bases not matched to a gene. The CDR3 consists of 18 residues. The CDR3 loop reads CASSLVQLGLADQETQYF. CDR3 DNA sequence: TGTGCCAGCAGCTTAGTTCAATTGGGACTAGCGGACCAAGAGACCCAGTACTTC.

The chain joins TRBV28 to TRBJ2-2, with D perhaps TRBD2 (6 bases). Germline V gene sequence: CDR1 MDHEN, CDR2 SYDVKM. There are 15 residues in the CDR3. The V end was cut by 3 bases, the J end by 4 bases, with 12 bases between. The CDR3 sequence: CASSFWTKVTGELFF. CDR3 nucleotide sequence: TGTGCCAGCAGTTTCTGGACTAAGGTCACCGGGGAGCTGTTTTTT.

The J gene is TRBJ2-1, the V gene TRBV7-9; perhaps TRBD2 as D (6 bases). Germline V lookup: CDR1 SEHNR, CDR2 FQNEAQ (reference sequence). Trimming removed 5 bases from V and 5 bases from J, with 13 bases in between. The CDR3 loop spans 14 amino acids. In nucleotides, the CDR3 is TGTGCCAGCAGCCCGACCGGGACTCACAATGAGCAGTTCTTC. This translates into CASSPTGTHNEQFF.

The rearrangement uses TRBV7-2 and TRBJ1-2; D is unresolved. The ends were cut back, 5 bases at V and 2 bases at J, with 12 bases in the middle. Germline lookup yields CDR1 SGHTA and CDR2 FQGNSA. CDR3 length equals 14 residues. The CDR3 spells CASSPDTLNYGYTF. The CDR3 DNA sequence: TGTGCCAGCAGCCCCGACACCCTCAACTATGGCTACACCTTC.

V is TRBV20-1 and J is TRBJ2-1; no clear D gene. Deletions cut 0 bases from V and 7 bases from J, with 10 bases between. The CDR3 is 13 residues long. Germline V gene lookup returns CDR1 DFQATT and CDR2 SNEGSKA (reference sequence). The CDR3 here is CSAREPVGNEQFF. DNA for the CDR3: TGCAGTGCTAGAGAGCCAGTGGGAAATGAGCAGTTCTTC.

In its sample, this clonotype was seen a few times. J is TRBJ1-1 and V is TRBV7-2, with a tentative D call TRBD1 (6 bases). Trimming stripped 4 bases from V and 12 bases from J, with 15 bases between. The CDR3 length is 12 residues. The germline V gene encodes CDR1 SGHTA and CDR2 FQGNSA. The CDR3 coding sequence is TGTGCCAGCAGCTCCCCCCGGGGGGCGACTTTCTTT. It encodes CASSSPRGATFF.

This clonotype was observed a few times. V usage is TRBV9 and J usage is TRBJ2-7; D remains ambiguous. Germline CDR1 is SGDLS and CDR2 is YYNGEE. V was pared by 4 bases and J by 2 bases, with 10 bases between. The CDR3 contains 13 residues. CDR3 loop: CASSPSGTYEQYF. CDR3 DNA: TGTGCCAGCAGCCCTTCCGGAACCTACGAGCAGTACTTC.

This clonotype was recorded at least ten times. CDR3 sequence: CAISDGGRYQETQYF. In nucleotides, the CDR3 is TGTGCCATCAGTGACGGGGGGCGGTACCAAGAGACCCAGTACTTC. The gene calls are TRBV10-3 and TRBJ2-5; D may be TRBD2 (7 bases). From germline, CDR1 is ENHRY and CDR2 SYGVKD. Trimming removed 3 bases at V and 0 bases at J, with 11 bases between. The CDR3 runs 15 residues.

Only a few counts were recorded for this clonotype. The rearrangement uses TRBV20-1 and TRBJ2-5; 8 bases map to TRBD2. This CDR3 is 17 amino acids long. Trimming at V came to 6 bases and at J to 2 bases, leaving 17 bases not matched to a gene. Germline values: CDR1 DFQATT, CDR2 SNEGSKA (reference sequence). CDR3 protein: CSAFPVGSGELQETQYF. In DNA form, the CDR3 reads TGCAGTGCCTTCCCCGTAGGTAGCGGGGAACTACAAGAGACCCAGTACTTC.

The sample holds a few counts of this clonotype. The V call is TRBV2, the J call TRBJ2-1; D is possibly TRBD1 or TRBD2 (5 bases each). V was pared by 6 bases and J by 5 bases, with 14 bases between. The CDR3 extends over 14 amino acids. The V gene's germline CDR1 is SNHLY and CDR2 FYNNEI. CDR3: CASRYNRDHNEQFF. The CDR3 region has the DNA TGTGCCAGCAGGTATAATAGGGACCACAATGAGCAGTTCTTC.

This clonotype turned up a few times. The rearrangement joins TRBV14 to TRBJ2-7; TRBD1 aligns across 8 bases. V shed 4 bases, J shed 9 bases, and the junction held 5 bases outside the gene matches. This CDR3 contains 12 residues. Germline V gives CDR1 SGHDN, CDR2 FVKESK. The CDR3 bases are TGTGCCAGCAGCCCTCAGGGGGCCCGGCAGTACTTC. Translating it yields CASSPQGARQYF.

V gene TRBV5-1 combines with J gene TRBJ2-1; TRBD2 is a possible D gene (7 bases). Germline V gene data show CDR1 as SGHRS and CDR2 as YFSETQ. There are 16 residues in the CDR3. The V end was cut by 4 bases, the J end by 7 bases, with 21 bases between. The CDR3 sequence: CASSPSSGGPWNEQFF. DNA for the CDR3: TGCGCCAGCAGCCCCTCTTCGGGGGGCCCTTGGAATGAGCAGTTCTTC.

The chain is built from TRBV24-1 and TRBJ2-1; D is possibly TRBD1 (6 bases). This CDR3 contains 14 residues. Trimming cost V 4 bases and J 4 bases, with 10 bases left between them. Looked up from germline, CDR1 is KGHDR and CDR2 is SFDVKD. The CDR3 DNA sequence: TGTGCCACCAGTGAACCGGACAGATACAATGAGCAGTTCTTC. Its protein product is CATSEPDRYNEQFF.

The chain links TRBV7-2 to TRBJ2-3; perhaps D is TRBD1 or TRBD2 (5 bases each). Looked up from germline, CDR1 is SGHTA and CDR2 is FQGNSA. This CDR3 has 13 amino acids. The ends were cut back, 4 bases at V and 5 bases at J, with 10 bases in the middle. The CDR3: CASSSWGKDTQYF. The CDR3 region has the DNA TGTGCCAGCAGCTCGTGGGGGAAAGATACGCAGTATTTT. The full variable domain, rest sourced from reference TRBV7-2 and TRBJ2-3, is GAGVSQSPSNKVTEKGKDVELRCDPISGHTALYWYRQSLGQGLEFLIYFQGNSAPDKSGLPSDRFSAERTGGSVSTLTIQRTQQEDSAVYLCASSSWGKDTQYFGPGTRLTVL.

The V and J genes are TRBV3-1 and TRBJ2-2, with 10 bases identical to TRBD1. Looked up from germline, CDR1 is LGHDT and CDR2 is YNNKEL (reference sequence). The trim removed 1 base at V and 2 bases at J, leaving 7 bases unmatched. The CDR3 consists of 18 residues. The CDR3 sequence: CASSQVPGQGVNTGELFF. The CDR3 DNA reads as TGTGCCAGCAGCCAAGTCCCCGGACAGGGGGTTAACACCGGGGAGCTGTTTTTT.

The chain links TRBV7-3 to TRBJ2-3; the match to TRBD2 covers 11 bases. Germline CDR1 reads SGHTA; CDR2 reads FQGTGA. The CDR3 spans 18 residues. The J segment lost 1 base and the V segment lost 5 bases, leaving 11 bases of the junction unmatched. DNA for the CDR3: TGTGCCAGCAGCAGATTAGCGGGAGGGCCAGGAGGCACAGATACGCAGTATTTT. The encoded protein is CASSRLAGGPGGTDTQYF.

This clonotype was counted only a few times. The chain employs TRBV6-2 or TRBV6-3 and TRBJ2-2, with D uncertain. Germline values: CDR1 MNHEY, CDR2 SVGEGT. The CDR3 loop spans 14 amino acids. Trimming removed 8 bases from V and 5 bases from J, with 15 bases in between. The CDR3 is CASAHPTGTGELFF. CDR3 in DNA: TGTGCCAGCGCTCACCCCACGGGTACCGGGGAGCTGTTTTTT.

Comments on this clonotype: The CDR3 does not close with the conserved phenylalanine or tryptophan, likely indicating a read error. V is TRBV28 and J is TRBJ2-5, with D maybe TRBD2 (6 bases). Germline V gene sequence: CDR1 MDHEN, CDR2 SYDVKM. Deletions cut 5 bases from V and 2 bases from J, with 15 bases between. This CDR3 comprises 15 residues. The CDR3 spells CASSETGGSQETQYV. The CDR3 region has the DNA TGTGCCAGCAGTGAGACCGGGGGTTCTCAAGAGACCCAGTACGTC.

The chain employs TRBV20-1 and TRBJ1-2, with 12 bases fitting TRBD1. The CDR3 has 18 amino acids. With 6 bases clipped from V and 2 bases from J, the junction kept 16 bases outside the gene matches. Germline loops: CDR1 DFQATT, CDR2 SNEGSKA (reference sequence). The CDR3, as DNA: TGCAGTGCGAGGAGAACCGGGACAGGGGGCGAGCGGAACTATGGCTACACCTTC. It codes for CSARRTGTGGERNYGYTF.

The chain uses TRBV24-1 and TRBJ2-5, with D possibly matching TRBD1 (7 bases). Trimming took off 3 bases at V and 2 bases at J, with 12 bases between the two ends. Germline V lookup: CDR1 KGHDR, CDR2 SFDVKD. This CDR3 is 15 amino acids long. CDR3 DNA: TGTGCCACCAGTGATAGGAGGGGACAGCAAGAGACCCAGTACTTC. It is translated as CATSDRRGQQETQYF.

The chain has TRBV2 and TRBJ2-1; unclear D gene. The CDR3 sequence is 14 residues long. V was trimmed by 2 bases and J by 9 bases, leaving 14 bases between them. Germline CDR1 SNHLY, CDR2 FYNNEI. For the CDR3, the DNA is TGTGCCAGCAGTGAATTCATGGCTATGGGTGAGCAGTTCTTC. Amino acids: CASSEFMAMGEQFF. Drawing the rest from reference TRBV2 and TRBJ2-1, the complete variable domain is EPEVTQTPSHQVTQMGQEVILRCVPISNHLYFYWYRQILGQKVEFLVSFYNNEISEKSEIFDDQFSVERPDGSNFTLKIRSTKLEDSAMYFCASSEFMAMGEQFFGPGTRLTVL.

This clonotype was counted between two and nine times. The V and J genes are TRBV23-1 and TRBJ1-2; 9 bases map to TRBD1. TRBV23-1 is marked as an open reading frame, function uncertain. With 3 bases clipped from V and 1 base from J, the junction kept 6 bases outside the gene matches. CDR3 length equals 16 residues. CDR3 region: CASSHQTGGYNYGYTF. The DNA of the CDR3 is TGCGCCAGCAGTCACCAAACAGGGGGCTATAACTATGGCTACACCTTC.

The gene calls are TRBV5-6 and TRBJ2-1; no clear D. Trimming removed 0 bases from V and 8 bases from J, with 6 bases in between. Germline-derived CDR1 and CDR2 are SGHDT and YYEEEE. The CDR3 has 12 amino acids. CDR3 region: CASSLGRYEQFF. The CDR3 coding sequence is TGTGCCAGCAGCTTGGGGCGTTATGAGCAGTTCTTC. Drawing the rest from reference TRBV5-6 and TRBJ2-1, the complete variable domain is DAGVTQSPTHLIKTRGQQVTLRCSPKSGHDTVSWYQQALGQGPQFIFQYYEEEERQRGNFPDRFSGHQFPNYSSELNVNALLLGDSALYLCASSLGRYEQFFGPGTRLTVL.

This clonotype was counted a few times. The gene calls are TRBV5-1 and TRBJ2-2; D ambiguous. Germline lookup yields CDR1 SGHRS and CDR2 YFSETQ. The CDR3 spans 15 residues. Trimming shortened V by 3 bases and J by 4 bases, and 13 bases separated the two germline ends. CDR3 residues: CASSSLQVSTGELFF. CDR3 in DNA: TGCGCCAGCAGCTCCTTGCAAGTATCCACCGGGGAGCTGTTTTTT. Combining the CDR3 with reference TRBV5-1 and TRBJ2-2 gives the whole variable domain KAGVTQTPRYLIKTRGQQVTLSCSPISGHRSVSWYQQTPGQGLQFLFEYFSETQRNKGNFPGRFSGRQFSNSRSEMNVSTLELGDSALYLCASSSLQVSTGELFFGEGSRLTVL.

V usage is TRBV7-6 and J usage is TRBJ2-2; the D is unclear. From germline, CDR1 is SGHVS and CDR2 FNYEAQ. V lost 6 bases to trimming and J lost 6 bases, with 14 bases between them. The CDR3 is 14 amino acids. In DNA form, the CDR3 reads TGTGCCAGCAGGGTGGCCCTAGGGTCCGGGGAGCTGTTTTTT. It specifies CASRVALGSGELFF.

This clonotype was detected only a few times. The V call is TRBV7-2, the J call TRBJ2-3; TRBD2 agrees at 7 bases. Losses at the gene ends were 2 bases for V and 4 bases for J; bases not matched to a gene: 6. Germline V gene lookup returns CDR1 SGHTA and CDR2 FQGNSA. The length of the CDR3 is 15 residues. The chain's CDR3 is CASSLYQGRADTQYF. The CDR3 region has the DNA TGTGCCAGCAGCTTATACCAAGGGAGGGCAGATACGCAGTATTTT. The variable domain in full, completed from reference TRBV7-2 and TRBJ2-3, reads GAGVSQSPSNKVTEKGKDVELRCDPISGHTALYWYRQSLGQGLEFLIYFQGNSAPDKSGLPSDRFSAERTGGSVSTLTIQRTQQEDSAVYLCASSLYQGRADTQYFGPGTRLTVL.

This sequence joins TRBV10-1 and TRBJ1-1; no clear D gene. The CDR3 spans 13 residues. V lost 7 bases and J 0 bases, leaving 9 bases between the germline ends. From germline, CDR1 is WNHNN and CDR2 SYGVQD (reference sequence). CDR3 loop: CASTGRMNTEAFF. Here the CDR3 DNA reads TGCGCCAGCACCGGACGGATGAACACTGAAGCTTTCTTT.

This clonotype came up many times. This sequence joins TRBV6-1 and TRBJ1-5; the D gene is possibly TRBD1 (5 bases). Deletions cut 6 bases from V and 0 bases from J, with 12 bases between. The CDR3 has 15 amino acids. The V gene's germline CDR1 is MNHNS and CDR2 SASEGT. In DNA form, the CDR3 reads TGTGCCAGCAGCCGGGGCATTAATAGCAATCAGCCCCAGCATTTT. It specifies CASSRGINSNQPQHF.

Many counts were recorded for this clonotype. The chain combines TRBV20-1 with TRBJ2-3; 9 bases match TRBD2. The CDR3 spans 12 residues. The germline gives CDR1 DFQATT, CDR2 SNEGSKA (reference sequence). V shed 3 bases, J shed 8 bases, and the junction held 3 bases outside the gene matches. CDR3 sequence (DNA): TGCAGTGCTAGGCGGGAGGGGGCTACGCAGTATTTT. It encodes CSARREGATQYF.

This clonotype was recorded many times. The chain couples TRBV5-1 to TRBJ2-3; D is perhaps TRBD2 (7 bases). V shed 0 bases and J shed 7 bases, with 15 bases lying between them. The CDR3 has 15 amino acids. CDR1 is SGHRS, CDR2 YFSETQ, per germline. CDR3 DNA sequence: TGCGCCAGCAGCTTGGATGGGGGGGCAAGTCATACGCAGTATTTT. Its translation is CASSLDGGASHTQYF.

This clonotype was found a few times. The V call is TRBV10-3, the J call TRBJ1-6; D is ambiguous. This CDR3 is 14 amino acids long. The V gene lost 6 bases and the J gene lost 7 bases, with 13 bases spanning the gap. The germline V gene encodes CDR1 ENHRY and CDR2 SYGVKD. The CDR3 region has the DNA TGTGCCATCAGCACCGGACTCTTCAATTCACCCCTCCACTTT. Translating gives CAISTGLFNSPLHF.